These 10 T cell receptor beta chains share one sample of origin, sequenced in a study of blood T cell dynamics during melanoma immunotherapy. Noted time point: week 3, after first cycle of checkpoint inhibitor. This table comes from immunoSEQ multiplex PCR, and its TCRdb copy is limited to in-frame clones, with some not included. The data contain around 12,000 clones, under 95% of them singletons. The sample in question was effector memory CD8+ T cells from blood, obtained from a patient treated with checkpoint blockade. The receptors shown here come from a human donor with melanoma.

The V gene is TRBV7-9, the J gene TRBJ2-7; D tentatively reads TRBD1 or TRBD2 (5 bases each). This CDR3 contains 14 residues. Germline V gene sequence: CDR1 SEHNR, CDR2 FQNEAQ (reference sequence). Trimming cost V 5 bases and J 2 bases, with 13 bases left between them. CDR3 nucleotides: TGTGCCAGCAGCGACCGGGACCGAGCCTACGAGCAGTACTTC. This codes for CASSDRDRAYEQYF. Using reference TRBV7-9 and TRBJ2-7 for the parts outside the CDR3, the full variable domain is DTGVSQNPRHKITKRGQNVTFRCDPISEHNRLYWYRQTLGQGPEFLTYFQNEAQLEKSRLLSDRFSAERPKGSFSTLEIQRTEQGDSAMYLCASSDRDRAYEQYFGPGTRLTVT.

This sequence joins TRBV16 and TRBJ2-3; D might be TRBD2 (6 bases). V lost 1 base and J 1 base, leaving 12 bases between the germline ends. The CDR3 is 16 amino acids. Germline values: CDR1 KGHSY, CDR2 FQNENV. The CDR3 protein is CASSQFTAGGTDTQYF. In DNA form, the CDR3 reads TGTGCCAGCAGCCAATTCACAGCGGGCGGCACAGATACGCAGTATTTT.

The J gene is TRBJ1-6, the V gene TRBV10-3; D unresolved. The CDR3 consists of 14 residues. Germline V gives CDR1 ENHRY, CDR2 SYGVKD. The V and J ends lost 3 bases and 8 bases respectively, with 11 bases between them. CDR3 protein: CAISDAGLDSPLHF. DNA of the CDR3: TGTGCCATCAGTGACGCGGGTTTGGATTCACCCCTCCACTTT.

The J gene is TRBJ1-2, the V gene TRBV4-3, with D perhaps matching TRBD1 (6 bases). The ends were cut back, 0 bases at V and 4 bases at J, with 15 bases in the middle. The CDR3 contains 16 residues. CDR1 and CDR2 (germline): LGHNA, YSLEER. CDR3 residues: CASSQDTGAWGYGYTF. In DNA form, the CDR3 reads TGCGCCAGCAGCCAAGATACGGGGGCCTGGGGCTATGGCTACACCTTC.

CDR3 sequence: CASGLVRSGRASYNEQFF. CDR3 DNA: TGTGCTAGTGGTTTGGTACGGAGCGGGAGGGCCTCCTACAATGAGCAGTTCTTC. The rearrangement links TRBV12-5 to TRBJ2-1; 10 positions match TRBD2. V lost 0 bases to trimming and J lost 0 bases; unmatched junction nucleotides: 5. The germline V gene has CDR1 LGHNT and CDR2 FRNRAP. The CDR3 covers 18 residues.

The table lists this clone with a few counts. The chain is built from TRBV27 and TRBJ1-1; TRBD1 might be the D (5 bases). V lost 2 bases and J lost 1, with 8 bases in between. CDR3 length: 14 residues. Germline V lookup: CDR1 MNHEY, CDR2 SMNVEV (reference sequence). CDR3 nucleotide sequence: TGTGCCAGCAGTTTACTCAGGGAGAACACTGAAGCTTTCTTT. It codes for CASSLLRENTEAFF.

The chain recombines TRBV5-1 with TRBJ1-3, with D uncertain. Germline assignment: CDR1 SGHRS and CDR2 YFSETQ. The V gene lost 5 bases and the J gene lost 0 bases, with 15 bases spanning the gap. This CDR3 has 16 residues. CDR3 protein: CASRDSDWLSGNTIYF. CDR3 nucleotide sequence: TGCGCCAGCAGAGATTCGGACTGGCTCTCTGGAAACACCATATATTTT.

This sequence joins TRBV27 and TRBJ2-1; maybe TRBD1 (5 bases). Trimming removed 5 bases at V and 8 bases at J, with 10 bases between. In germline, CDR1 is MNHEY, CDR2 SMNVEV (reference sequence). The CDR3 is made up of 12 amino acids. The CDR3, as DNA: TGTGCCAGCAGTGGGGCAATCGATGAGCAGTTCTTC. Translating it yields CASSGAIDEQFF.

The chain employs TRBV7-9 and TRBJ2-1; a weak D match, TRBD2 (6 bases). Germline CDR1 is SEHNR and CDR2 is FQNEAQ (reference sequence). The CDR3 loop spans 16 amino acids. Between the trimmed V and J ends, which lost 4 bases and 8 bases, there was a span of 21 bases. In nucleotides, the CDR3 is TGTGCCAGCAGCTGGCGGGACTCCCTGGGTTTTGATGAGCAGTTCTTC. This codes for CASSWRDSLGFDEQFF.

This chain joins TRBV27 and TRBJ2-2; TRBD2 might be the D (5 bases). CDR1 and CDR2 from the germline V gene are MNHEY and SMNVEV (reference sequence). V was cut by 0 bases and J by 4 bases, with 15 bases left in between. The CDR3 loop spans 17 amino acids. This CDR3 reads CASSLSLSGFRTGELFF. For the CDR3, the DNA is TGTGCCAGCAGTTTATCTTTATCGGGGTTTCGCACCGGGGAGCTGTTTTTT.